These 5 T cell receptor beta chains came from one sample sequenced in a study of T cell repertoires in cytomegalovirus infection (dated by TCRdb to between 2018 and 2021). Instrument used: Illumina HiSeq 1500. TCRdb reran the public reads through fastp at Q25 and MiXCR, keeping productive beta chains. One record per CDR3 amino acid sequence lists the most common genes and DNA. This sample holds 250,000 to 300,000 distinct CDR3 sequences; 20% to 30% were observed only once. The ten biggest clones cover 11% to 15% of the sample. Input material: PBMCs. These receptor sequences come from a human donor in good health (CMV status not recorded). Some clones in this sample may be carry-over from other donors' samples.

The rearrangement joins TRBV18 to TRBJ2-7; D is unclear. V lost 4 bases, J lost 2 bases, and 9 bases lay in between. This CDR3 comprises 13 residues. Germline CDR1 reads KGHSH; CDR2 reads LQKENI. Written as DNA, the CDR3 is TGTGCCAGCTCACAATCTGGAACCTACGAGCAGTACTTC. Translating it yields CASSQSGTYEQYF. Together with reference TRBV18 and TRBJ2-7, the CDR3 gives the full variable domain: NAGVMQNPRHLVRRRGQEARLRCSPMKGHSHVYWYRQLPEEGLKFMVYLQKENIIDESGMPKERFSAEFPKEGPSILRIQQVVRGDSAAYFCASSQSGTYEQYFGPGTRLTVT.

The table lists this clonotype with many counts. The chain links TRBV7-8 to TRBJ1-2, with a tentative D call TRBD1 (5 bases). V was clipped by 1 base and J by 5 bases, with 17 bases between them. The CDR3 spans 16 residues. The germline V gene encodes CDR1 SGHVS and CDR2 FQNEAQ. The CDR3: CASSLDRGVIWYGYTF. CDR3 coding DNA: TGTGCCAGCAGCTTAGATCGGGGGGTGATCTGGTATGGCTACACCTTC.

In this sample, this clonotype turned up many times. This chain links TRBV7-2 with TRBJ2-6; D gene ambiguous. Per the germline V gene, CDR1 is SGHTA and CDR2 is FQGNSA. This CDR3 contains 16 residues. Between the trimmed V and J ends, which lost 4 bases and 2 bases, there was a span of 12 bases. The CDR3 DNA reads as TGTGCCAGCAGCTCTTTAGGGATGGCTGGGGCCAACGTCCTGACTTTC. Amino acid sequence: CASSSLGMAGANVLTF. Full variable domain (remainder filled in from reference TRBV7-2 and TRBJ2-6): GAGVSQSPSNKVTEKGKDVELRCDPISGHTALYWYRQSLGQGLEFLIYFQGNSAPDKSGLPSDRFSAERTGGSVSTLTIQRTQQEDSAVYLCASSSLGMAGANVLTFGAGSRLTVL.

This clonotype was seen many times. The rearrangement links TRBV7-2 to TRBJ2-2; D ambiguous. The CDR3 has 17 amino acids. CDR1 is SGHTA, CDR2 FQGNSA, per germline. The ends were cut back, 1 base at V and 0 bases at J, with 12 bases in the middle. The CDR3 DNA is TGTGCCAGCAGCTTAGAAGGAAGAAGGGCGAACACCGGGGAGCTGTTTTTT. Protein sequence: CASSLEGRRANTGELFF.

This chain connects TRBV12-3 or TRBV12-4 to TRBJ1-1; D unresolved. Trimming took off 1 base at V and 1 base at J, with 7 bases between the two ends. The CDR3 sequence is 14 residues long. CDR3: CASSLGNQNTEAFF. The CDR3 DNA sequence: TGTGCCAGCAGTTTAGGCAACCAGAACACTGAAGCTTTCTTT.